This TCR beta chain was obtained from a study of T cell changes during pregnancy in multiple sclerosis. Germline loops: CDR1 LNHDA, CDR2 SQIVND (reference sequence). J gave up 0 bases and V 8 bases, and 10 bases lay outside the gene matches. The CDR3 sequence is 17 residues long. The protocol was immunoSEQ multiplex PCR, while the TCRdb copy is restricted to in-frame clones and leaves out a portion. The table lists some 120,000 clones, about 96% of them singletons, with 0.44% in the top ten. Material: peripheral blood, obtained after pregnancy. The gene calls are TRBV19 and TRBJ1-4; 9 bases match TRBD1. The sequence derives from a female donor with multiple sclerosis, enrolled in a pregnancy study. DNA for the CDR3: TGTGCCAGTGCTTGGGGACAGGGCGGTTCAACTAATGAAAAACTGTTTTTT. The encoded protein is CASAWGQGGSTNEKLFF.